Below, one TCR beta chain is given with its context. The data belong to a study of blood T cell repertoires in COVID-19. Methods used by the authors: For nucleated cells, counts were estimated from reference gene primer amplification. Some clones are missing from TCRdb's copy, which holds only in-frame ones; the method was immunoSEQ multiplex PCR. The V and J calls and clone size come from that table; D and trimming were worked out from the DNA. This sample has 35,000 to 45,000 clones, with 70% to 90% found just once. Per germline, CDR1 MDHEN and CDR2 SYDVKM. J lost 3 bases, V lost 4 bases, and 11 bases had no gene match. The CDR3 contains 18 residues.

This sequence joins TRBV28 and TRBJ2-3; 12 bases line up with TRBD1. This receptor was taken from a woman aged 70 to 79 in a cohort sampled during active COVID-19. The source material was peripheral blood. The CDR3 loop reads CASSSFGTGGERTDTQYF. CDR3 nucleotide sequence: TGTGCCAGCAGTTCATTCGGGACAGGGGGCGAGAGGACAGATACGCAGTATTTT.